These 27 T cell receptor beta chains were all obtained from the same sample, sequenced in a study of regulatory T cells in long-lasting Graves disease. Arm-PCR of CDR3 regions and iRepertoire HTBI primers were the basis on which TCR beta libraries were built. MiXCR, applied by TCRdb to the multiplex PCR reads, yields one record per CDR3 protein. The table lists approximately 400,000 distinct CDR3 sequences, around 16% of them singletons. As to time point: newly diagnosed GD, antithyroid drugs for less than 3 months. Construction of the TCR library relied on RNA isolated from PBMCs. These records were also assigned to another study, of T cells in Graves' hyperthyroidism and ophthalmopathy.

Sequencing was performed on peripheral blood mononuclear cells (PBMCs), taken at new diagnosis, from a patient treated with antithyroid drugs. All receptors come from a woman aged 35 to 49 with Graves disease.

As regards this clonotype: The junction and the germline gene differ at one end; a read error may be behind it. This chain connects TRBV2 to TRBJ2-3, with 13 bases matching TRBD2. The germline CDR1 and CDR2 sequences are SNHLY and FYNNEI. CDR3 size: 20 residues. DNA of the CDR3: TGCGCCAGCAGCCCTAGGGGGTGGACTAGCGGGAGCACCTTCACAGATACGCAGTATTTT. Encoded protein: CASSPRGWTSGSTFTDTQYF.

V gene TRBV5-1 combines with J gene TRBJ2-2; weak D call: TRBD2 (5 bases). V dropped 5 bases and J dropped 2 bases, with 16 bases sitting between them. The CDR3 sequence is 16 residues long. CDR1 SGHRS and CDR2 YFSETQ come from the germline V gene. CDR3 coding DNA: TGCGCCAGCAGGAGGAATCGGGATTATAACACCGGGGAGCTGTTTTTT. Translating gives CASRRNRDYNTGELFF.

This clonotype has a count of ten or more. This chain uses TRBV3-1 with TRBJ2-1, with a tentative D call TRBD1 (6 bases). V was pared by 7 bases and J by 0 bases, with 13 bases between. The CDR3 consists of 15 residues. Germline-derived CDR1 and CDR2 are LGHDT and YNNKEL (reference sequence). This CDR3 reads CASNRGGSSYNEQFF. In DNA, the CDR3 is TGTGCCAGCAACCGAGGGGGAAGCTCCTACAATGAGCAGTTCTTC.

This clonotype turned up a few times. One base away lies a much larger clone, so this may be a sequencing read error. The CDR3 DNA follows: TGTGCCAGCAGTCCTGGCGGGAGGGCCGGGGAGACCCAGTACTTC. It encodes CASSPGGRAGETQYF. The V and J genes are TRBV2 and TRBJ2-5; 9 nucleotides match TRBD2. After removal of 5 bases from V and 5 bases from J, the junction contained 9 bases not matched to a gene. The germline CDR1 and CDR2 sequences are SNHLY and FYNNEI. The CDR3 totals 15 residues. The full variable domain, in which reference TRBV2 and TRBJ2-5 provide the parts outside the CDR3, is EPEVTQTPSHQVTQMGQEVILRCVPISNHLYFYWYRQILGQKVEFLVSFYNNEISEKSEIFDDQFSVERPDGSNFTLKIRSTKLEDSAMYFCASSPGGRAGETQYFGPGTRLLVL.

The sample holds a few counts of this clonotype. V gene TRBV11-2 combines with J gene TRBJ2-5, with no clear D. Per germline, CDR1 SGHAT and CDR2 FQNNGV. The CDR3 has 13 amino acids. V lost 5 bases and J 1 base, leaving 8 bases between the germline ends. As DNA, the CDR3 is TGTGCCAGCAGCCCAAACAGCCAAGAGACCCAGTACTTC. Translation: CASSPNSQETQYF.

This clonotype was observed many times. V usage is TRBV6-5 and J usage is TRBJ2-2, with a possible D match to TRBD2 (5 bases). Looked up from germline, CDR1 is MNHEY and CDR2 is SVGAGI. The CDR3 sequence is 16 residues long. V lost 2 bases, J lost 5 bases, and 15 bases lay in between. CDR3 region: CASSYGPAAMTGELFF. CDR3 nucleotides: TGTGCCAGCAGTTACGGTCCAGCGGCAATGACCGGGGAGCTGTTTTTT.

At least ten counts were recorded for this clonotype. The chain combines TRBV6-1 with TRBJ2-5, with 9 bases fitting TRBD2. V shed 6 bases and J 4 bases; nucleotides not matched to a gene: 3. Germline assignment: CDR1 MNHNS and CDR2 SASEGT. The CDR3 runs 13 residues. The chain's CDR3 is CASRATSGETQYF. The CDR3 nucleotides read TGTGCCAGCAGGGCGACTAGCGGAGAGACCCAGTACTTC.

This clonotype has at least ten counts. The V call is TRBV20-1, the J call TRBJ2-5; 10 bases are a match to TRBD2. The CDR3 is 16 residues long. Germline V CDR1 and CDR2: DFQATT, SNEGSKA (reference sequence). With V trimmed by 2 bases and J by 5 bases, 11 bases remained unmatched. This CDR3 reads CSARPGLASHGETQYF. The CDR3 DNA reads as TGCAGTGCTAGACCGGGACTAGCGTCACACGGGGAGACCCAGTACTTC.

This clonotype was recorded many times. This chain connects TRBV28 to TRBJ1-5; 7 bases are shared with TRBD1. Germline CDR1 reads MDHEN; CDR2 reads SYDVKM. J was trimmed by 5 bases and V by 3 bases; bases with no gene match: 10. The length of the CDR3 is 16 residues. CDR3 DNA: TGTGCCAGCAGTTTGATGGGACAGTCGGTGTATCAGCCCCAGCATTTT. It is translated as CASSLMGQSVYQPQHF.

On this clonotype: No conserved phenylalanine or tryptophan is present at the end of the CDR3, so a read error is the likely explanation. The chain carries TRBV20-1 and TRBJ2-1, with a weak D call TRBD2 (6 bases). Germline V gene lookup returns CDR1 DFQATT and CDR2 SNEGSKA (reference sequence). V was pared by 3 bases and J by 3 bases, with 15 bases between. CDR3 size: 15 residues. CDR3: CSASGAGLYYNEQFL. The CDR3 DNA sequence: TGCAGTGCTAGTGGGGCGGGACTCTACTACAATGAGCAGTTCCTC.

This clonotype was seen a few times. The chain joins TRBV6-1 to TRBJ2-3; 8 bases agree with TRBD2. The CDR3 sequence is 15 residues long. V dropped 8 bases and J dropped 0; count of bases not matched to a gene: 7. Germline V gene sequence: CDR1 MNHNS, CDR2 SASEGT. The CDR3 protein is CASARLATSTDTQYF. The CDR3 DNA is TGTGCCAGCGCCAGACTAGCGACCAGCACAGATACGCAGTATTTT.

This clonotype was seen a few times. The chain uses TRBV6-1 and TRBJ2-2; D perhaps matches TRBD2 (5 bases). This CDR3 contains 14 residues. The germline V and J ends were trimmed by 5 bases and 5 bases, with 12 bases remaining between them. The germline V gene has CDR1 MNHNS and CDR2 SASEGT. CDR3 DNA: TGTGCCAGCAGTAGCCTTAGCGTGACCGGGGAGCTGTTTTTT. This translates into CASSSLSVTGELFF.

Comment on this clonotype: One base separates it from a far larger clone, so it is likely a read error. The CDR3 region has the DNA TGTGCCTGGAATCGGGCACGGTACAATGAGCAGTACTTC. Translation: CAWNRARYNEQYF. The chain is built from TRBV30 and TRBJ2-7, with D uncertain. The CDR3 length is 13 residues. Germline V CDR1 and CDR2: GTSNPN, SVGIG (reference sequence). The V end was cut by 4 bases, the J end by 7 bases, with 17 bases between.

This clonotype was detected only a few times. The chain links TRBV24-1 to TRBJ2-2; D unclear. Trimming pared 0 bases from V and 6 bases from J, leaving 4 bases between. Germline CDR1 and CDR2: KGHDR and SFDVKD. CDR3 length: 13 amino acids. The CDR3 nucleotides are TGTGCCACCAGTGATTTGTATCCCGGGGAGCTGTTTTTT. Protein product: CATSDLYPGELFF.

In its sample, this clonotype was seen many times. CDR3 nucleotides: TGTGCCAGCAGCTTGACCCAGGGGGAGGCTGAAGCTTTCTTT. It specifies CASSLTQGEAEAFF. The V and J genes are TRBV7-3 and TRBJ1-1; 7 bases match TRBD1. The CDR3 consists of 14 residues. Per germline, CDR1 SGHTA and CDR2 FQGTGA. V trimming: 3 bases; J trimming: 6 bases; junction bases outside the gene matches: 7. Filled out from reference TRBV7-3 and TRBJ1-1, the complete variable domain reads GAGVSQTPSNKVTEKGKYVELRCDPISGHTALYWYRQSLGQGPEFLIYFQGTGAADDSGLPNDRFFAVRPEGSVSTLKIQRTERGDSAVYLCASSLTQGEAEAFFGQGTRLTVV.

This clonotype has a handful of counts. The CDR3 reads CASYSAGVNEQFF. In DNA form, the CDR3 reads TGTGCCAGTTATTCCGCAGGGGTCAATGAGCAGTTCTTC. The chain combines TRBV19 with TRBJ2-1; possibly TRBD1 for D (6 bases). Trimming took 8 bases from V and 6 from J, leaving 14 bases between them. CDR3 length equals 13 residues. CDR1 is LNHDA, CDR2 SQIVND, per germline (reference sequence).

This clonotype was observed many times. V usage is TRBV28 and J usage is TRBJ1-2, with 10 bases identical to TRBD1. In germline, CDR1 is MDHEN, CDR2 SYDVKM. The CDR3 spans 17 residues. V dropped 1 base and J dropped 2; count of bases not matched to a gene: 7. CDR3 sequence reads: CASSLLSRQGANYGYTF. CDR3 DNA sequence: TGTGCCAGCAGTTTATTATCGCGACAGGGGGCGAACTATGGCTACACCTTC.

This clonotype came up a few times. The chain joins TRBV29-1 to TRBJ2-7, with 10 bases that match TRBD1. Germline CDR1 is SQVTM and CDR2 is ANQGSEA. V shed 0 bases, J shed 0 bases, and the junction held 5 bases outside the gene matches. The CDR3 loop spans 16 amino acids. The CDR3, as DNA: TGCAGCGTTGAAGATCTCGGGGACAGGGGCTCCTACGAGCAGTACTTC. This gives the protein CSVEDLGDRGSYEQYF.

At least ten counts were recorded for this clonotype. The chain combines TRBV7-2 with TRBJ2-7; 9 nucleotides agree with TRBD1. This CDR3 region has 15 residues. Trimming at V came to 0 bases and at J to 6 bases, leaving 6 bases not matched to a gene. From germline, CDR1 is SGHTA and CDR2 FQGNSA. For the CDR3, the DNA is TGTGCCAGCAGCTTAGCCTGGACAGGGGATCTCGAGCAGTACTTC. The encoded protein is CASSLAWTGDLEQYF.

In its sample, this clonotype was seen many times. The chain carries TRBV6-5 and TRBJ2-1; no reliable D call. The CDR3 is 11 amino acids. Germline V gene lookup returns CDR1 MNHEY and CDR2 SVGAGI. Trimming cost V 2 bases and J 7 bases, with 3 bases left between them. CDR3 sequence (DNA): TGTGCCAGCAGTTACGGGAATGAGCAGTTCTTC. Its protein is CASSYGNEQFF.

This sequence joins TRBV6-1 and TRBJ2-7, with D uncertain. CDR1 is MNHNS, CDR2 SASEGT, per germline. The CDR3 is 12 amino acids. V lost 10 bases and J 3 bases, leaving 13 bases between the germline ends. The CDR3 DNA reads TGTGCCACCCTTAACTCTATCTACGAGCAGTACTTC. It specifies CATLNSIYEQYF.

This clonotype showed up just a few times. The rearrangement links TRBV20-1 to TRBJ1-1; 8 nucleotides align to TRBD1. V dropped 0 bases and J dropped 6; count of bases not matched to a gene: 6. Per germline, CDR1 DFQATT and CDR2 SNEGSKA (reference sequence). The CDR3 spans 14 residues. CDR3 sequence (DNA): TGCAGTGCTAGAGATCCCACAGGGGGGGCTGAAGCTTTCTTT. It yields the protein CSARDPTGGAEAFF.

There are many counts of this clonotype. This chain links TRBV27 with TRBJ2-7, with 9 positions matching TRBD1. Germline V gives CDR1 MNHEY, CDR2 SMNVEV (reference sequence). This CDR3 has 15 residues. Trimming removed 10 bases from V and 5 bases from J; junction bases left unmatched: 15. The CDR3 DNA follows: TGTGCCATCCAACTCCCGGGACAGGGTATCGACGAGCAGTACTTC. It yields the protein CAIQLPGQGIDEQYF.

There are many counts of this clonotype. The genes are TRBV7-2 and TRBJ2-7; perhaps TRBD1 as D (6 bases). The germline V and J ends were trimmed by 3 bases and 0 bases, with 12 bases remaining between them. CDR3 length: 15 amino acids. Looked up from germline, CDR1 is SGHTA and CDR2 is FQGNSA. CDR3 nucleotides: TGTGCCAGCAGCTTCAGGGGTAAGGGCTCCTACGAGCAGTACTTC. Residues: CASSFRGKGSYEQYF.

The chain has TRBV20-1 and TRBJ2-3, with 8 nucleotides matching TRBD2. V was clipped by 5 bases and J by 1 base; unmatched bases: 11. From germline, CDR1 is DFQATT and CDR2 SNEGSKA (reference sequence). The CDR3 runs 16 residues. This chain's CDR3 is CSAPFTGTRGTDTQYF. CDR3 in DNA: TGCAGTGCTCCCTTTACCGGGACTAGGGGCACAGATACGCAGTATTTT.

In this sample, this clonotype turned up many times. The chain employs TRBV5-1 and TRBJ2-5; 13 nucleotides align to TRBD2. This CDR3 is built from 18 residues. Per germline, CDR1 SGHRS and CDR2 YFSETQ. J was trimmed by 4 bases and V by 5 bases; bases with no gene match: 14. CDR3 bases: TGCGCCAGCAGTAATGGACTAGCGGGAGTAAAAGGCGGAGAGACCCAGTACTTC. Amino acid sequence: CASSNGLAGVKGGETQYF.

This clonotype appeared many times. CDR3 amino acids: CSASFTGGQETQYF. Here the CDR3 DNA reads TGCAGTGCTAGTTTCACTGGGGGACAAGAGACCCAGTACTTC. The chain links TRBV20-1 to TRBJ2-5, with D perhaps TRBD1 or TRBD2 (5 bases each). Trimming took 3 bases from V and 2 from J, leaving 13 bases between them. Germline V gene sequence: CDR1 DFQATT, CDR2 SNEGSKA (reference sequence). There are 14 residues in the CDR3.